These 11 T cell receptor beta chains came from one sample sequenced in a study of T-cell memory formation after mild COVID-19. Each CDR3 protein is one row after TCRdb ran MiXCR on the 5' RACE reads. This table holds roughly 200,000 distinct CDR3 sequences, 15% to 20% found once. Sequencing was performed on PBMCs or a T cell subset sorted from them (not recorded which). The receptors here all came from an adult woman who had mild COVID-19 (a few samples of this study predate the infection). Cell type and time point are not known.

This clonotype was detected only a few times. The V gene is TRBV12-3 or TRBV12-4, the J gene TRBJ2-5; D possibly corresponds to TRBD2 (6 bases). The CDR3 covers 14 residues. V was shortened by 5 bases and J by 3 bases, with 13 bases between the two germline ends. This chain's CDR3 is CASSQLAVEETQYF. CDR3 sequence (DNA): TGTGCCAGCAGTCAACTAGCTGTCGAAGAGACCCAGTACTTC.

This sequence joins TRBV27 and TRBJ2-1, with D perhaps TRBD1 or TRBD2 (5 bases each). The CDR3 has 13 amino acids. Trimming took 4 bases from V and 8 from J, leaving 12 bases between them. Germline CDR1 is MNHEY and CDR2 is SMNVEV (reference sequence). CDR3 in amino acids: CASSWGYGHEQFF. CDR3 coding DNA: TGTGCCAGCAGTTGGGGGTACGGGCATGAGCAGTTCTTC.

The chain carries TRBV10-3 and TRBJ2-3; 8 bases map to TRBD1. The CDR3 extends over 14 amino acids. CDR1 is ENHRY, CDR2 SYGVKD, per germline. The V gene end was trimmed by 7 bases and the J gene end by 1 base; junction bases not matched to a gene: 4. CDR3: CAIKGQGGTDTQYF. CDR3 DNA: TGTGCCATCAAAGGACAGGGAGGCACAGATACGCAGTATTTT.

CDR3: CSAPGLAGVGEQFF. The CDR3, as DNA: TGCAGTGCTCCCGGACTAGCGGGAGTGGGTGAGCAGTTCTTC. The chain has TRBV20-1 and TRBJ2-1, with 13 bases matching TRBD2. The V segment lost 5 bases and the J segment 9 bases; nucleotides outside the gene matches: 7. CDR3 length equals 14 residues. From germline, CDR1 is DFQATT and CDR2 SNEGSKA (reference sequence).

The J gene is TRBJ2-1, the V gene TRBV2; no reliable D call. The CDR3 has 14 residues. Trimming stripped 5 bases from V and 4 bases from J, with 12 bases between. CDR1 is SNHLY, CDR2 FYNNEI, per germline. CDR3 nucleotide sequence: TGTGCCAGCAGTAAGCACGACGCTTACAATGAGCAGTTCTTC. Translating it yields CASSKHDAYNEQFF.

This sequence joins TRBV6-5 and TRBJ1-6; 7 bases align to TRBD1. This CDR3 spans 13 amino acids. With V trimmed by 2 bases and J by 10 bases, 2 bases remained unmatched. Germline-derived CDR1 and CDR2 are MNHEY and SVGAGI. The CDR3 coding sequence is TGTGCCAGCAGTTACAGGGGGCAATCACCCCTCCACTTT. Its protein product is CASSYRGQSPLHF.

This clonotype appeared a few times. V gene TRBV7-9 combines with J gene TRBJ2-7; D may be TRBD1 (6 bases). This CDR3 is 13 amino acids long. Deletions cut 5 bases from V and 5 bases from J, with 13 bases between. Germline V gene sequence: CDR1 SEHNR, CDR2 FQNEAQ (reference sequence). The CDR3 DNA reads as TGTGCCAGCAGCCCCACGTGGGGGCACGAGCAGTACTTC. This gives the protein CASSPTWGHEQYF. Using reference TRBV7-9 and TRBJ2-7 for the parts outside the CDR3, the full variable domain is DTGVSQNPRHKITKRGQNVTFRCDPISEHNRLYWYRQTLGQGPEFLTYFQNEAQLEKSRLLSDRFSAERPKGSFSTLEIQRTEQGDSAMYLCASSPTWGHEQYFGPGTRLTVT.

This chain uses TRBV9 with TRBJ1-6; the D gene is possibly TRBD1 (5 bases). V was cut by 5 bases and J by 7 bases, with 10 bases left in between. CDR1 and CDR2 (germline): SGDLS, YYNGEE. CDR3 size: 13 residues. The CDR3 DNA follows: TGTGCCAGCAGTCGGGACCAGAATTCACCCCTCCACTTT. It yields the protein CASSRDQNSPLHF.

This clonotype was counted many times. This chain links TRBV5-6 with TRBJ2-3; TRBD1 agrees at 8 bases. V shed 3 bases, J shed 4 bases, and the junction held 1 base outside the gene matches. Germline loops: CDR1 SGHDT, CDR2 YYEEEE. This CDR3 contains 13 residues. CDR3 sequence: CASSSDRADTQYF. The CDR3 DNA sequence: TGTGCCAGCAGCTCGGACAGGGCAGATACGCAGTATTTT.

This clonotype was detected a few times. The rearrangement joins TRBV5-5 to TRBJ2-1, with 13 bases aligning to TRBD2. Germline V gene data show CDR1 as SGHKS and CDR2 as YYEKEE (reference sequence). The trim removed 4 bases at V and 7 bases at J, leaving 5 bases unmatched. This CDR3 region has 15 residues. CDR3 amino acids: CASSAGTSGENEQFF. Here the CDR3 DNA reads TGTGCCAGCAGCGCGGGGACTAGCGGGGAGAATGAGCAGTTCTTC. The full variable domain, completed using reference TRBV5-5 and TRBJ2-1, is DAGVTQSPTHLIKTRGQQVTLRCSPISGHKSVSWYQQVLGQGPQFIFQYYEKEERGRGNFPDRFSARQFPNYSSELNVNALLLGDSALYLCASSAGTSGENEQFFGPGTRLTVL.

This clonotype was found a few times. The CDR3 sequence is CASSQDQQGGYEQYF. CDR3 DNA: TGCGCCAGCAGCCAAGATCAACAGGGTGGTTACGAGCAGTACTTC. The V and J genes are TRBV4-3 and TRBJ2-7; D may be TRBD1 (6 bases). The CDR3 contains 15 residues. CDR1 and CDR2 from the germline V gene are LGHNA and YSLEER. V shed 0 bases and J shed 4 bases, with 13 bases lying between them.